This TCR beta chain was found in a study of cytomegalovirus exposure and HLA in healthy donors. The overall study: Of all 360 or so donors who were genotyped, 70% to 85% belonged to the Caucasian-associated ancestry cluster. General observations from the study: Many donors carried some public TCRs, although rarity characterized most TCR sequences.

The CDR3 is made up of 15 amino acids. CDR1 and CDR2 from the germline V gene are SGHDN and FVKESK. V gave up 3 bases and J gave up 1 base; unmatched junction bases: 5. On this clone: The antigen is undetermined.

In the PCR, 60 Vbeta and 13 Jbeta primers were used. Clones were read by immunoSEQ multiplex PCR, and TCRdb kept only the in-frame ones, dropping some. The table has 75,000 to 95,000 clones, roughly 78% seen once. Sequenced sample: PBMCs. The receptor was derived from a male donor in good health and CMV-seropositive. V gene TRBV14 combines with J gene TRBJ2-5; 7 nucleotides align to TRBD2. CDR3 coding DNA: TGTGCCAGCAGCCAGACCCGGGGGGTCCAAGAGACCCAGTACTTC. It translates to CASSQTRGVQETQYF.